This T cell receptor beta chain came from a study of T cells in Graves' hyperthyroidism and ophthalmopathy (dated by TCRdb to about 2019). Regarding the research as a whole: Peripheral blood was sampled at the time of initial diagnosis, prior to any treatment. An independent validation cohort of under 20 hyperthyroidism patients and 17 patients who later progressed to ophthalmopathy tested prospective prediction of ophthalmopathy. According to the paper, TCR Vbeta CDR3 sequencing was carried out on some 130 peripheral blood samples, which came from around 43 ophthalmopathy, around 75 hyperthyroidism and approximately 17 progressor patients. The 100 discovery patients were divided at random into training and test sets in a 7:3 ratio. To identify distinguishing TCR V-J signatures, a discovery cohort of around 100 patients was used, comprising some 45 with Graves' ophthalmopathy and 57 with stable Graves' hyperthyroidism. Following sampling, methimazole starting at 30 mg daily was given to hyperthyroidism patients, and high-dose intravenous methylprednisolone was given to ophthalmopathy patients. In addition, the study compared T-cell repertoires in thyroid tissue and in blood from roughly 6 Graves' hyperthyroidism patients.

Broad study findings and their caveats: No statistical method was used to set the sample size in advance, and investigators knew the group allocation. In validation, the model predicted progression to ophthalmopathy with approximately 71% sensitivity and less than 80% specificity, a median of 6.5 months before onset. Most expanded thyroid clonotypes (frequency above 0.001) were also detected in blood, suggesting blood repertoires may reflect thyroid immune responses. A model built on a 13 V-J signature distinguished ophthalmopathy from stable hyperthyroidism, reaching roughly 88% sensitivity and approximately 83% specificity in cross-validation and 80%/75% in testing.

The TCR beta CDR3 regions were amplified from the RNA transcripts. The TCR CDR3 was subjected to a first round of RT-PCR using the HTBI primer set and the Qiagen OneStep RT-PCR kit. The libraries were constructed in a second round of multiplex PCR and then size-selected and purified. Sequencing of the libraries was done on an Illumina HiSeq2000 using paired-end 100 bp reads. Regarding the original processing steps: SOAPnuke was used to process the raw data, with reads discarded if the reads contained adapters or uncalled bases, had a mean Phred below 15, or lacked an exact constant-primer or identifier match. COPE v1.2.5 was used to merge high-quality paired reads, and clonotypes were defined as unique nucleotide sequences. MiTCR v1.1 was used to align clonotypes to the IMGT TRBV, TRBD and TRBJ reference segments. Analysis was restricted to V-J combinations with a frequency above 0.0001, which covered roughly 99% of repertoires. A TCS score was defined as the ratio of F50 (clonal expansion) to E x V (chaos), with BLOSUM62-based TCRdist applied between CDR3 peptides within each V-J. Welch's t-statistics and random forest reduced fewer than 600 V-J features to around 14, which were used in a naive Bayes classifier (R e1071). The public reads were run again by TCRdb, first through fastp at Q25 and then through MiXCR, and only productive beta chains were kept. Entries that share a CDR3 protein sequence are merged under the most common genes and DNA. TCRdb assigned the V and J calls; the authors' analysis was not used. Recorded for this sample are hundreds of thousands of distinct CDR3 sequences; around 14% of them occurred a single time. Around 25% of the sample goes to the ten largest clones.

Graves' hyperthyroidism was defined as stable when no progression to ophthalmopathy occurred over 18 months of follow-up. The hyperthyroidism patients were between 18 and 65 years old and newly diagnosed, with a disease duration of less than 2 months. The study excluded patients with uncontrolled infections, other autoimmune diseases, pregnancy or lactation. Diagnoses were based on clinical symptoms, serum thyroxine and TRAb, thyroid ultrasound and orbital computed tomography. PBMCs were isolated from 8 to 10 ml of fresh peripheral blood by Ficoll-Paque density gradient centrifugation. Trizol reagent was used to extract total RNA, and RNA quality was then checked on an Agilent 2100 Bioanalyzer. V drops 7 bases and J drops 3 bases, leaving 15 bases in between. In the germline V gene, CDR1 corresponds to MNHNS and CDR2 to SASEGT. Measured from the cysteine to the phenylalanine, the CDR3 is 14 residues long. Only CDR3 DNA remains: 42 bases, in frame from the first base.

To note about this clonotype: No cognate antigen has been identified for it. No base-level quality is on record; no much larger clone is a single base apart.

Sample: blood. This receptor chain uses TRBV6-1 and TRBJ1-1; TRBD1 is a possible D gene, resting on 6 matching bases. The TCR comes from a woman aged 25 to 39 with Graves' hyperthyroidism. In nucleotides, the sequence is TGTGCCAGCATAGCCCGGCAGGGGTACACTGAAGCTTTCTTT. Translation gives CASIARQGYTEAFF.